These 4 T cell receptor beta chains came from one sample sequenced in a study of metastatic and nonmetastatic thyroid tumors. Not a single patient had been given any form of treatment at any point before undergoing thyroid surgery. Via MiXCR, TCRdb re-called the PCR reads. The data hold 18,000 or so clones, with more than 30% observed a single time. The specimen sequenced was tumor tissue. These receptors were taken from a female donor with papillary thyroid cancer or a benign thyroid nodule (not recorded which). Some clones in this sample may be carry-over from other donors' samples.

The chain is built from TRBV11-2 and TRBJ1-6; D possibly corresponds to TRBD1 (6 bases). This CDR3 has 15 amino acids. Between the trimmed V and J ends, which lost 5 bases and 8 bases, there was a span of 16 bases. Germline V CDR1 and CDR2: SGHAT, FQNNGV. The CDR3 DNA is TGTGCCAGCAGCCTGAACAGGGCTGGGGATTCACCCCTCCACTTT. Translation: CASSLNRAGDSPLHF.

This clone has only a few counts. The chain combines TRBV27 with TRBJ2-2; 10 bases are shared with TRBD1. V lost 8 bases, J lost 4 bases, and 4 bases stayed unmatched. The CDR3 extends over 14 amino acids. Looked up from germline, CDR1 is MNHEY and CDR2 is SMNVEV (reference sequence). The CDR3 protein is CASQWTGGTGELFF. For the CDR3, the DNA is TGTGCCAGCCAGTGGACAGGGGGCACCGGGGAGCTGTTTTTT.

The chain recombines TRBV4-2 with TRBJ2-1; 9 nucleotides align to TRBD2. The V segment lost 2 bases and the J segment 6 bases; nucleotides outside the gene matches: 5. The CDR3 totals 15 residues. The germline CDR1 and CDR2 sequences are LGHNA and YNFKEQ. Here the CDR3 DNA reads TGTGCCAGCAGCCAAATAGCGGGAGAAGGCAATGAGCAGTTCTTC. It codes for CASSQIAGEGNEQFF.

This clone was detected ten times or more. The chain has TRBV20-1 and TRBJ2-5, with a weak D call TRBD1 (5 bases). The germline gives CDR1 DFQATT, CDR2 SNEGSKA (reference sequence). The CDR3 loop spans 13 amino acids. The ends were cut back, 6 bases at V and 1 base at J, with 12 bases in the middle. CDR3 DNA sequence: TGCAGTGCCAGGTCTACAGGCCAAGAGACCCAGTACTTC. It is translated as CSARSTGQETQYF.